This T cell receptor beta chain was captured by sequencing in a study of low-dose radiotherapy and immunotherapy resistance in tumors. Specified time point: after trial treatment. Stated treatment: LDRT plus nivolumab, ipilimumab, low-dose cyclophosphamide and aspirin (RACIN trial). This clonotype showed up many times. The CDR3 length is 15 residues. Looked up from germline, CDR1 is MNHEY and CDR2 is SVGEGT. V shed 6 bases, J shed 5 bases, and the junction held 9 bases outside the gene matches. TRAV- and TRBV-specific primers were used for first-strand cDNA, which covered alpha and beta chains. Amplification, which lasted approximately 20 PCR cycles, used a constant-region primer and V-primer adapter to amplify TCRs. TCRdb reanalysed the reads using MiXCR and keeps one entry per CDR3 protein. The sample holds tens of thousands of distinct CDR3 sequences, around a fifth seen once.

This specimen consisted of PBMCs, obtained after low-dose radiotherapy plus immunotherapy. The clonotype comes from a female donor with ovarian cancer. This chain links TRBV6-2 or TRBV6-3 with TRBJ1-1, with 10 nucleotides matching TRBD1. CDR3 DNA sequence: TGTGCCAGCAGCACCGGGACAGGGGCAGGGACTGAAGCTTTCTTT. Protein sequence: CASSTGTGAGTEAFF.